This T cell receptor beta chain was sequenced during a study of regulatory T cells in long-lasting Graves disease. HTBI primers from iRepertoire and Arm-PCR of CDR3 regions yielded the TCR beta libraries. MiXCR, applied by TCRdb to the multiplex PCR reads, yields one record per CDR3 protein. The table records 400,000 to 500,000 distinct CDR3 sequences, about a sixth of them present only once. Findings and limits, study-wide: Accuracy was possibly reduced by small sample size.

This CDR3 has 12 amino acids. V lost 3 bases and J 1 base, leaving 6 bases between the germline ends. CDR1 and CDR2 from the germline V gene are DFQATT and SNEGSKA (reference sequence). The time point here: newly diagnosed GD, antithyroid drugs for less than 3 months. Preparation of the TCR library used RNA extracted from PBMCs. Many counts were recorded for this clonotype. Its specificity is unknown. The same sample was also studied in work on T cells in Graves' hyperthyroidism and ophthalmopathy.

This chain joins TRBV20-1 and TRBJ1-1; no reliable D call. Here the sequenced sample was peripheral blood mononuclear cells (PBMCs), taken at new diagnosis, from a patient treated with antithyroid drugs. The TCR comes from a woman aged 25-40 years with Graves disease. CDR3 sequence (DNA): TGCAGTGCTAGCTGGAGGAACACTGAAGCTTTCTTT. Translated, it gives CSASWRNTEAFF.